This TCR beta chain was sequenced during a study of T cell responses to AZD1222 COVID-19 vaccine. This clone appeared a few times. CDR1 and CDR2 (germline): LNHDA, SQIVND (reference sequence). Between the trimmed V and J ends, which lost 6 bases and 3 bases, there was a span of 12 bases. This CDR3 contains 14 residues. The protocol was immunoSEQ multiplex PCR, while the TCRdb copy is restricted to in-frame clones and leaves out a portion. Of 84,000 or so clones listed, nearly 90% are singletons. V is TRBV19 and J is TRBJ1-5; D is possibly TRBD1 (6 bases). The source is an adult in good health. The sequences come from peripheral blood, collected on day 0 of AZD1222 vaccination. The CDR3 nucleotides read TGTGCCAGTAGGGGGGGACACTTCAATCAGCCCCAGCATTTT. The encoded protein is CASRGGHFNQPQHF.